This passage covers 27 T cell receptor beta chains from one sample sequenced in a study of blood T cell repertoires in COVID-19. The method was immunoSEQ multiplex PCR; TCRdb's version includes in-frame clones alone and lacks a portion of them. The data hold over 90,000 clones, with over 65% observed a single time. Sequencing input: peripheral blood. Receptor source: a human donor in a cohort sampled during active COVID-19.

This chain links TRBV10-3 with TRBJ1-2, with TRBD1 matching 11 bases. The CDR3 consists of 15 residues. Germline V gives CDR1 ENHRY, CDR2 SYGVKD. The trim removed 4 bases at V and 5 bases at J, leaving 6 bases unmatched. The CDR3 spells CAISARDRGFYGYTF. CDR3 DNA: TGTGCCATCAGTGCCCGGGACAGGGGGTTTTATGGCTACACCTTC.

J is TRBJ2-3 and V is TRBV20-1; D is possibly TRBD2 (5 bases). Germline values: CDR1 DFQATT, CDR2 SNEGSKA (reference sequence). The CDR3 has 11 residues. V dropped 2 bases and J dropped 6 bases, with 6 bases sitting between them. CDR3 in DNA: TGCAGTGCTAGACGAGGGGATACGCAGTATTTT. Translating it yields CSARRGDTQYF.

This chain connects TRBV7-8 to TRBJ1-1; unclear D gene. Germline-derived CDR1 and CDR2 are SGHVS and FQNEAQ. The CDR3 consists of 13 residues. V was clipped by 8 bases and J by 5 bases, with 15 bases between them. The CDR3 DNA is TGTGCCAGCGGACTTCGCCAACTTACTGAAGCTTTCTTT. It encodes CASGLRQLTEAFF.

The chain couples TRBV2 to TRBJ2-3; tentative D call: TRBD2 (7 bases). Germline CDR1 is SNHLY and CDR2 is FYNNEI. The V end was cut by 4 bases, the J end by 0 bases, with 11 bases between. The CDR3 consists of 15 residues. The CDR3 loop reads CASSGGGFSTDTQYF. DNA for the CDR3: TGTGCCAGCAGTGGGGGGGGCTTTAGCACAGATACGCAGTATTTT. Based on the CDR3 plus reference TRBV2 and TRBJ2-3, the full variable domain is EPEVTQTPSHQVTQMGQEVILRCVPISNHLYFYWYRQILGQKVEFLVSFYNNEISEKSEIFDDQFSVERPDGSNFTLKIRSTKLEDSAMYFCASSGGGFSTDTQYFGPGTRLTVL.

This chain uses TRBV3-1 (or the pseudogene TRBV3-2) with TRBJ1-2; 8 nucleotides match TRBD1. Germline V CDR1 and CDR2: LGHDT, YNNKEL (reference sequence). The CDR3 has 14 amino acids. The trim removed 2 bases at V and 9 bases at J, leaving 8 bases unmatched. CDR3 DNA: TGTGCCAGCAGCCAAAACAGGGGGTTAGTGAGCTACACCTTC. Translating gives CASSQNRGLVSYTF.

The DNA for the CDR3 is TGCGCCAGCAGCGGTACTAGCGGGGGATACAATGAGCAGTTCTTC. As protein: CASSGTSGGYNEQFF. This chain connects TRBV10-2 to TRBJ2-1; TRBD2 matches at 11 bases. Germline trimming cut 6 bases from V and 4 bases from J; bases unmatched to any gene: 5. The V gene's germline CDR1 is WSHSY and CDR2 SAAADI. CDR3 length: 15 amino acids.

This chain links TRBV12-3 or TRBV12-4 with TRBJ1-1; possible D gene TRBD1, 6 bases. The CDR3 length is 13 residues. V was trimmed by 6 bases and J by 6 bases, leaving 14 bases between them. DNA for the CDR3: TGTGCCAGCAGCCAAATGGGGGCTGCTGAAGCTTTCTTT. Amino acid sequence: CASSQMGAAEAFF.

The rearrangement uses TRBV5-4 and TRBJ1-1, with TRBD1 identical over 11 bases. The trim removed 4 bases at V and 11 bases at J, leaving 13 bases unmatched. Germline V gene lookup returns CDR1 SGHNT and CDR2 YYREEE (reference sequence). The CDR3 extends over 15 amino acids. This CDR3 is CASSLQPDRGPLAFF. The CDR3 DNA reads as TGTGCCAGCAGCCTCCAACCGGACAGGGGGCCACTGGCTTTCTTT.

The chain combines TRBV5-8 with TRBJ2-6; 7 nucleotides agree with TRBD2. The trim removed 6 bases at V and 0 bases at J, leaving 3 bases unmatched. CDR3 length: 15 residues. Looked up from germline, CDR1 is SGHTS and CDR2 is YDEGEE. CDR3 loop: CASNRGDSGANVLTF. CDR3 nucleotide sequence: TGTGCCAGCAACCGGGGGGACTCTGGGGCCAACGTCCTGACTTTC.

V usage is TRBV4-1 and J usage is TRBJ1-6, with unresolved D. The V end was cut by 0 bases, the J end by 3 bases, with 3 bases between. The CDR3 is 14 amino acids. Germline V gene lookup returns CDR1 MGHRA and CDR2 YSYEKL. CDR3 loop: CASSQDNYNSPLHF. In nucleotides, the CDR3 is TGCGCCAGCAGCCAAGACAACTATAATTCACCCCTCCACTTT.

The genes are TRBV5-4 and TRBJ2-1, with 8 nucleotides matching TRBD1. The CDR3 extends over 16 amino acids. V trimming: 4 bases; J trimming: 8 bases; junction bases outside the gene matches: 14. Germline loops: CDR1 SGHNT, CDR2 YYREEE (reference sequence). CDR3 sequence (DNA): TGTGCCAGCAGCCGTTGGACAGGGAGCCTCAGTGATGAGCAGTTCTTC. Translation: CASSRWTGSLSDEQFF.

V gene TRBV29-1 combines with J gene TRBJ1-6; D unclear. Germline V lookup: CDR1 SQVTM, CDR2 ANQGSEA. The ends were cut back, 4 bases at V and 9 bases at J, with 13 bases in the middle. There are 13 residues in the CDR3. The CDR3 DNA reads as TGCAGCGTTGCTATGGACTTCACTTCACCCCTCCACTTT. The encoded protein is CSVAMDFTSPLHF.

The V and J genes are TRBV11-3 and TRBJ2-3, with 8 bases aligning to TRBD2. Germline V CDR1 and CDR2: SGHNT, YENEEA. The CDR3 runs to 17 residues. V was clipped by 5 bases and J by 2 bases; unmatched bases: 12. The CDR3: CASSPLVAGGLTDTQYF. The CDR3 coding sequence is TGTGCCAGCAGCCCCCTAGTCGCGGGGGGCCTCACAGATACGCAGTATTTT.

V gene TRBV4-2 combines with J gene TRBJ2-1, with 8 positions matching TRBD1. CDR1 and CDR2 (germline): LGHNA, YNFKEQ. Trimming at V came to 4 bases and at J to 3 bases, leaving 11 bases not matched to a gene. The CDR3 sequence is 17 residues long. CDR3 sequence: CASSPVGPGGDYNEQFF. CDR3 DNA sequence: TGTGCCAGCAGCCCGGTAGGGCCAGGGGGCGACTACAATGAGCAGTTCTTC.

In the case of this clone: A read error may account for a junction end that differs from germline. V gene TRBV6-1 combines with J gene TRBJ1-4; D uncertain. This CDR3 has 15 amino acids. Germline V gives CDR1 MNHNS, CDR2 SASEGT. The CDR3: CASSEAAGTIEKLFF. For the CDR3, the DNA is TGTGCCAGCAGTGAAGCTGCTGGTACTATTGAAAAACTGTTTTTT.

The CDR3 DNA reads TGTGCCACCACTGGACAGGGGGCTTCCTTCGGTCAGCCCCAGCATTTT. Translating gives CATTGQGASFGQPQHF. The genes are TRBV19 and TRBJ1-5; 11 bases agree with TRBD1. The CDR3 is 16 amino acids. Germline CDR1 LNHDA, CDR2 SQIVND (reference sequence). After removal of 10 bases from V and 6 bases from J, the junction contained 14 bases not matched to a gene.

This sequence joins TRBV7-8 and TRBJ1-3; TRBD1 aligns across 7 bases. V lost 5 bases and J lost 2; bases outside the gene matches: 9. The CDR3 loop spans 16 amino acids. Germline V gene data show CDR1 as SGHVS and CDR2 as FQNEAQ. The CDR3 spells CASSQRTGRTGNTIYF. CDR3 DNA: TGTGCCAGCAGCCAGAGGACAGGTCGAACTGGAAACACCATATATTTT.

The rearrangement links TRBV18 to TRBJ2-7, with a possible D match to TRBD1 (5 bases). V lost 3 bases and J lost 5, with 14 bases in between. There are 14 residues in the CDR3. CDR1 and CDR2 (germline): KGHSH, LQKENI. This CDR3 is CASSPPGILDEQYF. In nucleotides, the CDR3 is TGTGCCAGCTCACCTCCAGGGATCCTCGACGAGCAGTACTTC.

The V and J genes are TRBV3-1 (or the pseudogene TRBV3-2) and TRBJ2-2; no clear D gene. The ends were cut back, 0 bases at V and 6 bases at J, with 8 bases in the middle. This CDR3 contains 14 residues. Looked up from germline, CDR1 is LGHDT and CDR2 is YNNKEL (reference sequence). The CDR3 spells CASSQDLLPGELFF. The CDR3 nucleotides read TGTGCCAGCAGCCAAGATCTTCTTCCCGGGGAGCTGTTTTTT.

The rearrangement links TRBV19 to TRBJ2-5; 7 nucleotides agree with TRBD1. The CDR3 is 14 residues long. From germline, CDR1 is LNHDA and CDR2 SQIVND (reference sequence). J was trimmed by 2 bases and V by 5 bases; bases with no gene match: 5. The CDR3 DNA is TGTGCCAGTAGTCCTGGGACAGTTCAAGAGACCCAGTACTTC. The encoded protein is CASSPGTVQETQYF.

V is TRBV9 and J is TRBJ2-7; 11 nucleotides match TRBD2. Germline-derived CDR1 and CDR2 are SGDLS and YYNGEE. The CDR3 consists of 15 residues. The ends lost 0 bases at V and 6 bases at J; junction bases unmatched: 5. CDR3 sequence: CASSVGLAGISEQYF. CDR3 coding DNA: TGTGCCAGCAGCGTAGGACTAGCGGGGATCTCCGAGCAGTACTTC.

This CDR3 is CASSLGASGGYNEQFF. The CDR3 region has the DNA TGTGCCAGCAGCTTAGGGGCTAGCGGGGGGTACAATGAGCAGTTCTTC. The V gene is TRBV7-8, the J gene TRBJ2-1; the match to TRBD2 covers 11 bases. Germline trimming cut 1 base from V and 4 bases from J; bases unmatched to any gene: 3. Germline V gives CDR1 SGHVS, CDR2 FQNEAQ. This CDR3 contains 16 residues.

The chain combines TRBV5-1 with TRBJ2-1, with 9 bases matching TRBD2. V dropped 4 bases and J dropped 7; count of bases not matched to a gene: 9. The CDR3 runs to 15 residues. Germline-derived CDR1 and CDR2 are SGHRS and YFSETQ. The CDR3 loop reads CASSRGTSPGNEQFF. In DNA form, the CDR3 reads TGCGCCAGCAGCCGCGGGACTAGCCCTGGAAATGAGCAGTTCTTC.

The chain carries TRBV19 and TRBJ1-1, with D tentatively TRBD1 (5 bases). CDR1 and CDR2 (germline): LNHDA, SQIVND (reference sequence). V was clipped by 10 bases and J by 1 base, with 16 bases between them. This CDR3 has 14 amino acids. The CDR3 bases are TGTGCCACCCGTTCGGGGGGGAGGAACACTGAAGCTTTCTTT. This encodes CATRSGGRNTEAFF.

The V gene is TRBV5-8, the J gene TRBJ2-1, with 9 bases aligning to TRBD2. From germline, CDR1 is SGHTS and CDR2 YDEGEE. The length of the CDR3 is 16 residues. Trimming cost V 0 bases and J 3 bases; bases outside gene matches: 4. The CDR3 DNA reads as TGTGCCAGCAGCTTGGTTGCGGGGGGGTTCTACAATGAGCAGTTCTTC. Protein: CASSLVAGGFYNEQFF.

The J gene is TRBJ2-7, the V gene TRBV5-6; no firm D call. V was pared by 5 bases and J by 6 bases, with 12 bases between. Germline CDR1 and CDR2: SGHDT and YYEEEE. CDR3 length: 12 amino acids. CDR3 coding DNA: TGTGCCAGCAGGAAGAGAGGTGGCGAGCAGTACTTC. Encoded protein: CASRKRGGEQYF.

The rearrangement uses TRBV24-1 and TRBJ1-2; possibly TRBD1 for D (6 bases). Germline V gene lookup returns CDR1 KGHDR and CDR2 SFDVKD. The V and J ends lost 4 bases and 4 bases respectively, with 9 bases between them. The CDR3 sequence is 13 residues long. CDR3 sequence reads: CATSERTAYGYTF. The CDR3, as DNA: TGTGCCACCAGTGAAAGGACAGCCTATGGCTACACCTTC.